The 29 T cell receptor beta chains below were found in one sample sequenced in a study of T cell responses to AZD1222 COVID-19 vaccine. Only in-frame clones appear in the TCRdb table, and some are missing; sequencing was by immunoSEQ multiplex PCR. Of around 99,000 clones in the sample, 80% to 90% were seen once. The sample in question was peripheral blood, obtained on day 0 of AZD1222 vaccination. These receptors came from an adult in good health.

A single count supports this clone. This chain uses TRBV7-2 with TRBJ2-2; no clear D gene. In germline, CDR1 is SGHTA, CDR2 FQGNSA. Trimming removed 0 bases from V and 3 bases from J, with 5 bases in between. This CDR3 region has 14 residues. This chain's CDR3 is CASSLARYTGELFF. The CDR3 coding sequence is TGTGCCAGCAGCTTAGCGAGGTACACCGGGGAGCTGTTTTTT.

The chain couples TRBV6-5 to TRBJ1-1; D call uncertain. V was cut by 6 bases and J by 2 bases, with 10 bases left in between. CDR3 length: 13 amino acids. Per germline, CDR1 MNHEY and CDR2 SVGAGI. CDR3 amino acids: CASRRLSNTEAFF. The CDR3 DNA follows: TGTGCCAGCAGACGTCTAAGTAACACTGAAGCTTTCTTT.

J is TRBJ2-1 and V is TRBV6-5; maybe TRBD1 (5 bases). The V gene lost 7 bases and the J gene lost 6 bases, with 19 bases spanning the gap. CDR1 and CDR2 (germline): MNHEY, SVGAGI. The CDR3 is 15 amino acids. CDR3: CASTSGQGWGNEQFF. The CDR3 nucleotides read TGTGCCAGCACTTCCGGGCAGGGCTGGGGCAATGAGCAGTTCTTC.

This clone was seen only a few times. The DNA of the CDR3 is TGCAGCTCCCGACAAGGGCTGAACGGGGAGCTGTTTTTT. It encodes CSSRQGLNGELFF. The V gene is TRBV29-1, the J gene TRBJ2-2; D ambiguous. CDR3 length equals 13 residues. With 8 bases removed from V and 7 bases from J, the gap between germline ends came to 17 bases. Germline loops: CDR1 SQVTM, CDR2 ANQGSEA.

The chain couples TRBV6-5 to TRBJ2-1, with 12 bases that match TRBD2. In germline, CDR1 is MNHEY, CDR2 SVGAGI. The V gene end was trimmed by 8 bases and the J gene end by 7 bases; junction bases not matched to a gene: 9. The CDR3 is made up of 15 amino acids. CDR3 DNA: TGTGCCAGCGTCGAGACTAGCGGGAGTCCGAATGAGCAGTTCTTC. Translation gives CASVETSGSPNEQFF.

V is TRBV3-1 (or the pseudogene TRBV3-2) and J is TRBJ2-4, with 11 bases identical to TRBD1. Germline CDR1 and CDR2: LGHDT and YNNKEL (reference sequence). The J segment lost 2 bases and the V segment lost 4 bases, leaving 4 bases of the junction unmatched. The CDR3 loop spans 16 amino acids. Here the CDR3 reads CASSLGQGASKNIQYF. In DNA form, the CDR3 reads TGTGCCAGCAGCCTAGGACAGGGGGCTTCCAAAAACATTCAGTACTTC.

The chain is built from TRBV7-9 and TRBJ2-7; TRBD1 matches at 8 bases. Trimming at V came to 5 bases and at J to 3 bases, leaving 6 bases not matched to a gene. The length of the CDR3 is 14 residues. In germline, CDR1 is SEHNR, CDR2 FQNEAQ (reference sequence). The CDR3 bases are TGTGCCAGCAGCCTCCCTGGGACAGGCTACGAGCAGTACTTC. It codes for CASSLPGTGYEQYF.

The chain is built from TRBV6-5 and TRBJ1-3; D unresolved. The CDR3 is 12 residues long. Germline V gene lookup returns CDR1 MNHEY and CDR2 SVGAGI. Trimming took off 6 bases at V and 4 bases at J, with 7 bases between the two ends. CDR3 DNA: TGTGCCAGCAGCTTGCCGGGAAACACCATATATTTT. Encoded protein: CASSLPGNTIYF.

This chain connects TRBV5-4 to TRBJ2-6; the D gene is possibly TRBD1 (8 bases). Trimming cost V 6 bases and J 2 bases, with 18 bases left between them. CDR3 length equals 17 residues. Germline V gives CDR1 SGHNT, CDR2 YYREEE (reference sequence). CDR3: CASTPRQGRAGANVLTF. The DNA of the CDR3 is TGTGCCAGCACCCCACGACAGGGGAGGGCTGGGGCCAACGTCCTGACTTTC.

The gene calls are TRBV27 and TRBJ1-6; D gene unclear. This CDR3 contains 13 residues. CDR1 MNHEY and CDR2 SMNVEV come from the germline V gene (reference sequence). V lost 4 bases and J 5 bases, leaving 6 bases between the germline ends. The CDR3 protein is CASSSQDNSPLHF. The CDR3 DNA is TGTGCCAGCAGTTCTCAGGATAATTCACCCCTCCACTTT.

This clone was counted once. The chain links TRBV3-1 (or the pseudogene TRBV3-2) to TRBJ2-7, with D possibly called TRBD1 or TRBD2 (5 bases each). Trimming took off 1 base at V and 7 bases at J, with 11 bases between the two ends. The CDR3 spans 13 residues. In germline, CDR1 is LGHDT, CDR2 YNNKEL (reference sequence). The CDR3 DNA follows: TGTGCCAGCAGCCAAGGGGGGAGAGAGGAGCAGTACTTC. This sequence encodes CASSQGGREEQYF.

The chain has TRBV30 and TRBJ2-6; 12 nucleotides agree with TRBD1. Trimming cost V 6 bases and J 2 bases; bases outside gene matches: 8. The CDR3 has 17 residues. CDR1 GTSNPN and CDR2 SVGIG come from the germline V gene (reference sequence). The DNA for the CDR3 is TGTGCCTGTCCTCCGGGACAGGGGGCAACTGGGGCCAACGTCCTGACTTTC. Its translation: CACPPGQGATGANVLTF.

The chain employs TRBV7-3 and TRBJ2-3; possible D gene TRBD1, 7 bases. V was shortened by 5 bases and J by 3 bases, with 15 bases between the two germline ends. The CDR3 runs 15 residues. In germline, CDR1 is SGHTA, CDR2 FQGTGA. In DNA form, the CDR3 reads TGTGCCAGCAGCCCATTCTCAGGGGGGACAGATACGCAGTATTTT. Amino acid sequence: CASSPFSGGTDTQYF.

This clone has just one count. This chain links TRBV7-2 with TRBJ2-3, with 7 bases that match TRBD1. The ends lost 1 base at V and 0 bases at J; junction bases unmatched: 7. Germline CDR1 reads SGHTA; CDR2 reads FQGNSA. CDR3 length equals 17 residues. The CDR3 DNA sequence: TGTGCCAGCAGCTTAGGTTTCTGGGGACAGAGCACAGATACGCAGTATTTT. It is translated as CASSLGFWGQSTDTQYF.

This sequence joins TRBV7-2 and TRBJ1-4; no firm D call. V dropped 6 bases and J dropped 4 bases, with 12 bases sitting between them. This CDR3 has 14 residues. The V gene's germline CDR1 is SGHTA and CDR2 FQGNSA. The chain's CDR3 is CASSYQNGNEKLFF. CDR3 coding DNA: TGTGCCAGCAGTTATCAAAATGGTAATGAAAAACTGTTTTTT.

The rearrangement joins TRBV4-2 to TRBJ1-3; 8 nucleotides align to TRBD1. CDR1 is LGHNA, CDR2 YNFKEQ, per germline. The CDR3 sequence is 17 residues long. J lost 0 bases, V lost 5 bases, and 9 bases had no gene match. The CDR3 DNA is TGTGCCAGCAGCAGATCGACAGGGGTAGTCTCTGGAAACACCATATATTTT. This gives the protein CASSRSTGVVSGNTIYF.

This rearrangement joins TRBV18 to TRBJ2-1; 7 bases line up with TRBD2. The CDR3 length is 14 residues. Per germline, CDR1 KGHSH and CDR2 LQKENI. V was pared by 3 bases and J by 9 bases, with 8 bases of the junction left unmatched. The CDR3, as DNA: TGTGCCAGCTCACCGGGGGAGGGCCGGGGTGAGCAGTTCTTC. It codes for CASSPGEGRGEQFF.

This clone was observed a few times. The chain couples TRBV27 to TRBJ2-7; D gene unclear. V lost 8 bases and J lost 0, with 8 bases in between. The germline gives CDR1 MNHEY, CDR2 SMNVEV (reference sequence). The CDR3 covers 12 residues. CDR3 coding DNA: TGTGCCAGCTCCGGAAGCTCCTACGAGCAGTACTTC. As protein: CASSGSSYEQYF.

V and J are TRBV5-1 and TRBJ2-2; D is unclear. Looked up from germline, CDR1 is SGHRS and CDR2 is YFSETQ. Trimming cost V 4 bases and J 3 bases, with 4 bases left between them. The CDR3 is 12 residues long. The CDR3 here is CASSVDTGELFF. CDR3 DNA: TGCGCCAGCAGCGTAGACACCGGGGAGCTGTTTTTT.

The chain joins TRBV28 to TRBJ2-3; D unresolved. Germline V gives CDR1 MDHEN, CDR2 SYDVKM. This CDR3 spans 12 amino acids. Trimming took 2 bases from V and 4 from J, leaving 4 bases between them. Here the CDR3 reads CASSLPADTQYF. In nucleotides, the CDR3 is TGTGCCAGCAGTTTACCGGCAGATACGCAGTATTTT.

The chain uses TRBV5-4 and TRBJ1-2, with D uncertain. The CDR3 sequence is 14 residues long. CDR1 and CDR2 (germline): SGHNT, YYREEE (reference sequence). V was trimmed by 4 bases and J by 0 bases, leaving 10 bases between them. The CDR3 nucleotides are TGTGCCAGCAGCCAGAGGAGAGCTAACTATGGCTACACCTTC. Translated: CASSQRRANYGYTF.

The CDR3 sequence: CASSPGLAGSDTQYF. The CDR3 nucleotides read TGTGCCAGCTCACCGGGACTAGCGGGATCAGATACGCAGTATTTT. The rearrangement links TRBV18 to TRBJ2-3; 13 nucleotides agree with TRBD2. Unmatched junction bases numbered 1, after V lost 3 bases and J lost 4 bases. Germline CDR1 KGHSH, CDR2 LQKENI. The CDR3 length is 15 residues.

This chain connects TRBV7-2 to TRBJ1-2; 8 bases fit TRBD1. Looked up from germline, CDR1 is SGHTA and CDR2 is FQGNSA. This CDR3 is 14 amino acids long. V shed 5 bases, J shed 8 bases, and the junction held 10 bases outside the gene matches. CDR3 coding DNA: TGTGCCAGCAGCAGCGGACAGGGTTTCCGCGGCTACACCTTC. Protein: CASSSGQGFRGYTF.

The chain employs TRBV11-2 and TRBJ2-5; no clear D. Germline assignment: CDR1 SGHAT and CDR2 FQNNGV. This CDR3 region has 14 residues. The V gene lost 2 bases and the J gene lost 3 bases, with 10 bases spanning the gap. The CDR3 bases are TGTGCCAGCAGCTTATTGCGGATAAAAGAGACCCAGTACTTC. It specifies CASSLLRIKETQYF.

This sequence joins TRBV11-2 and TRBJ2-7; 8 bases match TRBD2. There are 12 residues in the CDR3. Trimming cost V 5 bases and J 3 bases; bases outside gene matches: 0. CDR1 SGHAT and CDR2 FQNNGV come from the germline V gene. CDR3 residues: CASSRGGYEQYF. CDR3 nucleotides: TGTGCCAGCAGCCGGGGGGGCTACGAGCAGTACTTC.

The J gene is TRBJ2-5, the V gene TRBV18; 7 bases match TRBD2. Looked up from germline, CDR1 is KGHSH and CDR2 is LQKENI. CDR3 length equals 15 residues. With 0 bases clipped from V and 4 bases from J, the junction kept 5 bases outside the gene matches. The CDR3 DNA reads TGTGCCAGCTCACCACCGGGGAGGGTGACAGAGACCCAGTACTTC. This gives the protein CASSPPGRVTETQYF.

This chain connects TRBV27 to TRBJ1-1; D is unclear. The CDR3 runs 14 residues. V lost 0 bases and J 4 bases, leaving 9 bases between the germline ends. The V gene's germline CDR1 is MNHEY and CDR2 SMNVEV (reference sequence). CDR3 DNA sequence: TGTGCCAGCAGTTTATCCCCGGGAGGCACTGAAGCTTTCTTT. It translates to CASSLSPGGTEAFF.

The chain is built from TRBV7-8 and TRBJ1-2; 8 bases are a match to TRBD1. This CDR3 has 14 amino acids. CDR1 is SGHVS and CDR2 is FQNEAQ in the germline V gene. V was clipped by 1 base and J by 2 bases; unmatched bases: 0. This CDR3 reads CASSLGQGNYGYTF. The CDR3 DNA reads TGTGCCAGCAGCTTAGGACAGGGGAACTATGGCTACACCTTC.

The chain has TRBV6-5 and TRBJ1-4; the D gene is possibly TRBD1 (5 bases). The germline CDR1 and CDR2 sequences are MNHEY and SVGAGI. The CDR3 length is 13 residues. The ends were cut back, 10 bases at V and 4 bases at J, with 13 bases in the middle. CDR3 protein: CATRRDGNEKLFF. The CDR3 coding sequence is TGTGCCACTCGGAGGGACGGTAATGAAAAACTGTTTTTT.